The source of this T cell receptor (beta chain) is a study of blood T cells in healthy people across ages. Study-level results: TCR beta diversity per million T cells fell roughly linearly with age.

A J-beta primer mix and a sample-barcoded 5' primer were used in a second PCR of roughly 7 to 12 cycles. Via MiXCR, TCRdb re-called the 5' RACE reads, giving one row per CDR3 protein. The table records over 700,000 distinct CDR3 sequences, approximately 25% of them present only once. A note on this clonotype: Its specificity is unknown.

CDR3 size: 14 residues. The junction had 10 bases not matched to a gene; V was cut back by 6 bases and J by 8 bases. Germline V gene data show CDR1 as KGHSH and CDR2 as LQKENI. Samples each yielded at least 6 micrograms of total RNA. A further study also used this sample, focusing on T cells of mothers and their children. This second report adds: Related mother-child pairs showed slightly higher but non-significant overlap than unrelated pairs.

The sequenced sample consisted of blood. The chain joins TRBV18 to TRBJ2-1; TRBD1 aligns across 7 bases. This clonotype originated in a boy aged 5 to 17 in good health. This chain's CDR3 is CASSPGTDFDEQFF. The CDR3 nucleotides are TGTGCCAGCTCTCCCGGGACAGATTTCGATGAGCAGTTCTTC.